This T cell receptor beta chain comes out of a study of T cell responses to AZD1222 COVID-19 vaccine (dated by TCRdb to about 2021). As for the study more broadly: A total of approximately 230 trial participants underwent TCR sequencing, of whom some 210 received two doses of AZD1222 and about 25 received two doses of the MenACWY control vaccine. Enrollment into the trials was organized by age into subgroups of 18-55, 56-69 and 70-plus years, and those subgroups contained approximately 150, 30 and 60 TCR-sequenced participants, respectively. Paper-wide results and their limitations: Vaccine-associated CD4 TCRs spanned the whole spike protein, with dominant responses in regions 160-218 and 743-854. The 56-69-year group was small, and its depth increase did not reach significance, likely because of low power. Participants were mostly white British and included more females than males, and it was suggested by the authors that clonal diversity may have been underestimated. No day 14 peak-response samples were available, so repertoires were characterized only after the peak T cell response. Conclusions about previously exposed vaccinees are limited, since just five or six AZD1222 recipients were seropositive for SARS-CoV-2 at baseline. Reportedly, close to half of the unique spike-specific TCRs recognized epitopes lying outside the regions that are mutated in the B.1.351 and B.1.1.7 variants. A significant rise in spike-specific TCR breadth and depth was observed after two AZD1222 doses relative to day 0 and relative to MenACWY recipients.

The time point label, as the study defines it: about 28 days (+/-7) after the second vaccine dose. AZD1222 recipients with second doses at about 4 weeks or about 12 weeks were pooled, because spike-specific TCR depth and breadth did not differ between schedules. Samples from vaccinated people were obtained from the UK trials COV001 and COV002, which included a single-blind randomized controlled phase 2/3 trial of AZD1222 (ChAdOx1 nCoV-19) in healthy adults. For TCRbeta chain sequencing, PBMC samples from trial participants were taken at day 0 and at day 28 after the second dose. The CDR3 regions of human TCRbeta chains were subjected to immunosequencing. On the authors' methods: Repertoire TCRs were matched against a reference library of SARS-CoV-2-specific TCRs generated with the MIRA antigen-specificity platform. Breadth was defined as the fraction of unique TCRs that were SARS-CoV-2-associated. Depth was defined as the fraction of total T cells that were SARS-CoV-2-associated. Using the MIRA data, each spike-specific TCR was assigned both to the spike region to which the TCR was reactive and to a CD4 or CD8 class. Log10-transformed breadth and depth values were compared by one-way ANOVA with Sidak's multiple comparisons tests. The immuneACCESS repertoire file appears here via TCRdb, limited to in-frame rearrangements. These files lack a portion of the clones; in checked studies, under half of the deficit traces to unresolved V genes, and the cause of the others is not known. D and trimming come from the DNA, and the V and J calls and clone size come from that table. This sample is represented by 130,000 or so clones; 92% of them were singletons. The ten largest clones take up less than 5% of the sample.

According to the germline V gene, CDR1 reads MNHNS and CDR2 reads SASEGT. V gives up 3 bases and J gives up 8 bases, and the segment between their germline ends measures 25 bases. Taken from cysteine to phenylalanine, the CDR3 has 17 residues. Solely the CDR3 DNA is kept, with 51 bases framed from the first base. In regard to this clone: Its binding antigen is unknown. Base qualities are not provided; no much larger clone lies one nucleotide away.

Source: peripheral blood, taken 28 days after the second AZD1222 dose. The chain joins TRBV6-1 to TRBJ1-2; no confident D gene assignment can be made. The source is an adult who received the AZD1222 COVID-19 vaccine. The nucleotide sequence reads TGTGCCAGCAGTGATTATCTGATGGAGGTAGAGGAGTGGGGCTACACCTTC. This encodes CASSDYLMEVEEWGYTF.